This T cell receptor (beta chain) was identified in a study of CXCR3-negative and CXCR3-positive naive CD8 T cells. As for this clonotype: What it recognizes is unknown.

The authors made the TRB cDNA libraries by 5' RACE using UMI labels. Reanalyzing the 5' RACE reads, TCRdb keeps one entry per CDR3 protein, without DNA. The listing records about 130,000 distinct CDR3 sequences. General study results and limits: CXCR3-negative naive cells had less hydrophobic TRB CDR3s than did CXCR3-positive naive cells. Comparably high diversity was seen in both naive subsets, and much lower diversity in memory CD8+ cells.

Sequences were obtained from naive CXCR3+ CD8+ T cells from blood. Subset given: CD45RO-CCR7+CD27+CD95- naive CD8+ T cells expressing CXCR3 (TNR3+). The receptor comes from a human donor in good health. Some clones in this sample may be carry-over from other donors' samples.

CDR3 residues: CASSLVGGSSYNEQFF. This chain uses TRBV5-1 with TRBJ2-1; TCRdb picks TRBD1, but there is no DNA to check that call. CDR3 length: 16 residues. The germline V gene encodes CDR1 SGHRS and CDR2 YFSETQ.